The 32 T cell receptor beta chains given below trace back to one sample, sequenced in a study of chemoradiotherapy in HPV16-positive cancers. Using immunoSEQ multiplex PCR, the repertoire was profiled, and TCRdb retains in-frame clones only, with some absent. The repertoire holds 7,000 to 8,500 clones, with around 82% as singletons. This material was acquired from a patient who underwent chemoradiotherapy. The receptors stem from a human donor with HPV-associated anogenital cancer.

The gene calls are TRBV15 and TRBJ2-3, with D hard to call. The CDR3 has 14 residues. Germline loops: CDR1 LNHNV, CDR2 YYDKDF (reference sequence). V lost 0 bases to trimming and J lost 2 bases, with 6 bases between them. CDR3 DNA sequence: TGTGCCACCAGCAGAGAACTACTCACAGATACGCAGTATTTT. Amino acid sequence: CATSRELLTDTQYF.

This clone was observed a few times. CDR3 in amino acids: CASSLGQGGSPQHF. The CDR3 nucleotides are TGTGCCAGCTCCCTCGGACAGGGGGGATCCCCCCAGCATTTT. The chain carries TRBV18 and TRBJ1-5; 10 nucleotides match TRBD1. CDR3 length: 14 residues. V gave up 6 bases and J gave up 10 bases; unmatched junction bases: 9. Germline V gene lookup returns CDR1 KGHSH and CDR2 LQKENI.

CDR3 loop: CASSPSGIGTGELFF. CDR3 DNA: TGCGCCAGCAGCCCCTCAGGGATAGGCACCGGGGAGCTGTTTTTT. The chain employs TRBV5-1 and TRBJ2-2; D might be TRBD1 (5 bases). The germline gives CDR1 SGHRS, CDR2 YFSETQ. The CDR3 runs 15 residues. V was shortened by 4 bases and J by 4 bases, with 14 bases between the two germline ends.

This sequence joins TRBV19 and TRBJ1-5; 8 nucleotides match TRBD1. The CDR3 runs to 13 residues. V lost 6 bases to trimming and J lost 6 bases; unmatched junction nucleotides: 4. Germline V CDR1 and CDR2: LNHDA, SQIVND (reference sequence). The CDR3 DNA follows: TGTGCCAGTAGCCGAGGGACAGGTCAGCCCCAGCATTTT. Translation gives CASSRGTGQPQHF.

The chain is built from TRBV7-2 and TRBJ2-3; 12 nucleotides agree with TRBD2. V lost 6 bases to trimming and J lost 0 bases; unmatched junction nucleotides: 7. Germline-derived CDR1 and CDR2 are SGHTA and FQGNSA. The CDR3 consists of 17 residues. CDR3 coding DNA: TGTGCCAGCAGACCGACTAGCGGGGGCACTAGCACAGATACGCAGTATTTT. It codes for CASRPTSGGTSTDTQYF. The full variable domain, with the rest looked up from reference TRBV7-2 and TRBJ2-3, is GAGVSQSPSNKVTEKGKDVELRCDPISGHTALYWYRQSLGQGLEFLIYFQGNSAPDKSGLPSDRFSAERTGGSVSTLTIQRTQQEDSAVYLCASRPTSGGTSTDTQYFGPGTRLTVL.

CDR3 sequence (DNA): TGCAGCGTTGGCGCAGGGCAAGAGACCCAGTACTTC. Its protein is CSVGAGQETQYF. The V call is TRBV29-1, the J call TRBJ2-5; TRBD1 might be the D (5 bases). V lost 4 bases and J 2 bases, leaving 8 bases between the germline ends. Per the germline V gene, CDR1 is SQVTM and CDR2 is ANQGSEA. The CDR3 loop spans 12 amino acids.

This clone was seen a few times. The chain couples TRBV18 to TRBJ2-5; tentatively, D is TRBD1 or TRBD2 (5 bases each). This CDR3 has 14 amino acids. From germline, CDR1 is KGHSH and CDR2 LQKENI. V gave up 0 bases and J gave up 1 base, with 6 bases separating them. The DNA of the CDR3 is TGTGCCAGCTCACCACCAGGGACCCAAGAGACCCAGTACTTC. Its translation: CASSPPGTQETQYF.

This chain uses TRBV12-5 with TRBJ2-3, with D unresolved. There are 14 residues in the CDR3. CDR1 and CDR2 (germline): LGHNT, FRNRAP. V lost 2 bases and J 2 bases, leaving 8 bases between the germline ends. The CDR3 loop is CASGLPTSTDTQYF. The DNA of the CDR3 is TGTGCTAGTGGTTTGCCGACCTCCACAGATACGCAGTATTTT.

This clone was detected only once. The chain is built from TRBV5-1 and TRBJ2-7; D remains unclear. Trimming pared 2 bases from V and 9 bases from J, leaving 12 bases between. Per the germline V gene, CDR1 is SGHRS and CDR2 is YFSETQ. The CDR3 spans 12 residues. CDR3 sequence reads: CASSLGDPGQYF. The CDR3 region has the DNA TGCGCCAGCAGCTTAGGAGACCCGGGGCAGTACTTC.

The chain joins TRBV2 to TRBJ2-7; perhaps D is TRBD1 or TRBD2 (5 bases each). The V end was cut by 7 bases, the J end by 3 bases, with 10 bases between. This CDR3 comprises 12 residues. The germline gives CDR1 SNHLY, CDR2 FYNNEI. The CDR3 loop reads CASKGTFYEQYF. For the CDR3, the DNA is TGTGCCAGCAAGGGGACCTTCTACGAGCAGTACTTC.

The V call is TRBV11-2, the J call TRBJ1-6, with 9 bases aligning to TRBD1. The germline V gene has CDR1 SGHAT and CDR2 FQNNGV. Losses at the gene ends were 5 bases for V and 7 bases for J; bases not matched to a gene: 9. This CDR3 has 16 residues. The CDR3, as DNA: TGTGCCAGCAGCCCAGCGGGACAGGGCCGAAATTCACCCCTCCACTTT. It yields the protein CASSPAGQGRNSPLHF.

This clone showed up just a few times. The chain has TRBV5-5 and TRBJ2-7; TRBD2 might be the D (6 bases). Germline CDR1 is SGHKS and CDR2 is YYEKEE (reference sequence). The CDR3 is 16 amino acids. V shed 4 bases and J shed 5 bases, with 22 bases lying between them. For the CDR3, the DNA is TGTGCCAGCAGCCGGGAGCCGAGGTGGAATTACGACGAGCAGTACTTC. Its translation: CASSREPRWNYDEQYF.

This clone has a handful of counts. The J gene is TRBJ1-6, the V gene TRBV7-6; D not certain. This CDR3 contains 13 residues. The germline gives CDR1 SGHVS, CDR2 FNYEAQ. Trimming took off 1 base at V and 10 bases at J, with 8 bases between the two ends. The CDR3, as DNA: TGTGCCAGCAGCTTAGGCGCAGACTCACCCCTCCACTTT. Translated: CASSLGADSPLHF.

This clone was seen once. V and J are TRBV30 and TRBJ1-2, with TRBD1 as a possible D gene (6 bases). The V and J ends lost 2 bases and 8 bases respectively, with 15 bases between them. CDR3 length: 13 residues. Germline CDR1 GTSNPN, CDR2 SVGIG (reference sequence). The CDR3 DNA sequence: TGTGCCTGGAGTTATCACAGGGATTCAGGCTACACCTTC. Translation: CAWSYHRDSGYTF.

The rearrangement uses TRBV9 and TRBJ1-1; D is unclear. Germline lookup yields CDR1 SGDLS and CDR2 YYNGEE. V was cut by 0 bases and J by 0 bases, with 6 bases left in between. The CDR3 runs to 14 residues. The CDR3 here is CASSVGVMNTEAFF. DNA of the CDR3: TGTGCCAGCAGCGTAGGGGTCATGAACACTGAAGCTTTCTTT.

The chain couples TRBV19 to TRBJ2-2; D ambiguous. The V end was cut by 6 bases, the J end by 2 bases, with 1 base between. Germline assignment: CDR1 LNHDA and CDR2 SQIVND (reference sequence). This CDR3 spans 11 amino acids. The CDR3 region has the DNA TGTGCCAGTAGAAACACCGGGGAGCTGTTTTTT. This translates into CASRNTGELFF.

This chain joins TRBV5-4 and TRBJ2-1, with D perhaps TRBD1 or TRBD2 (5 bases each). This CDR3 has 14 residues. The V gene's germline CDR1 is SGHNT and CDR2 YYREEE (reference sequence). The V gene lost 0 bases and the J gene lost 4 bases, with 8 bases spanning the gap. The CDR3 DNA is TGTGCCAGCAGCTTGGACGAGGGGTACAATGAGCAGTTCTTC. This sequence encodes CASSLDEGYNEQFF.

The rearrangement uses TRBV19 and TRBJ1-2; TRBD1 might be the D (5 bases). This CDR3 comprises 15 residues. Germline-derived CDR1 and CDR2 are LNHDA and SQIVND (reference sequence). The V end lost 3 bases, the J end lost 0 bases, and 11 bases lay between the germline ends. The CDR3 loop is CASSIPGRANYGYTF. The CDR3 bases are TGTGCCAGTAGTATCCCAGGGCGGGCTAACTATGGCTACACCTTC.

J is TRBJ2-1 and V is TRBV30; 10 positions agree with TRBD2. CDR3 length equals 15 residues. Germline loops: CDR1 GTSNPN, CDR2 SVGIG (reference sequence). J was trimmed by 4 bases and V by 0 bases; bases with no gene match: 3. The chain's CDR3 is CAWSVRTSGYNEQFF. The CDR3 DNA reads TGTGCCTGGAGTGTACGGACTAGCGGTTACAATGAGCAGTTCTTC.

This clone appeared a few times. The chain links TRBV9 to TRBJ1-2, with 8 bases aligning to TRBD1. Germline V CDR1 and CDR2: SGDLS, YYNGEE. Trimming removed 0 bases from V and 7 bases from J; junction bases left unmatched: 5. The CDR3 has 14 amino acids. The CDR3, as DNA: TGTGCCAGCAGCGTAGAAAGCAGGGGGCCTGGCTACACCTTC. It codes for CASSVESRGPGYTF.

This chain uses TRBV11-2 with TRBJ1-5, with D perhaps TRBD1 (6 bases). The V end was cut by 3 bases, the J end by 7 bases, with 13 bases between. The CDR3 is 14 amino acids. The germline gives CDR1 SGHAT, CDR2 FQNNGV. CDR3: CASSLDGGQQPQHF. Written as DNA, the CDR3 is TGTGCCAGCAGCTTGGATGGGGGGCAACAGCCCCAGCATTTT.

The chain is built from TRBV28 and TRBJ2-3; 11 bases are a match to TRBD2. In germline, CDR1 is MDHEN, CDR2 SYDVKM. With 8 bases clipped from V and 1 base from J, the junction kept 5 bases outside the gene matches. The CDR3 extends over 15 amino acids. The CDR3 here is CASGGGLAGTDTQYF. The CDR3 DNA follows: TGTGCCAGCGGAGGGGGACTAGCGGGCACAGATACGCAGTATTTT.

V usage is TRBV27 and J usage is TRBJ1-2; D is undetermined. Germline CDR1 reads MNHEY; CDR2 reads SMNVEV (reference sequence). There are 13 residues in the CDR3. Trimming took 5 bases from V and 8 from J, leaving 15 bases between them. The CDR3, as DNA: TGTGCCAGCAGTCCTATGGGGAAACAAGGCTACACCTTC. Translated, it gives CASSPMGKQGYTF.

The V call is TRBV4-1, the J call TRBJ2-7; D remains ambiguous. Germline-derived CDR1 and CDR2 are MGHRA and YSYEKL. The CDR3 is 14 amino acids. Trimming took off 4 bases at V and 0 bases at J, with 10 bases between the two ends. CDR3 sequence reads: CASSRVGSSYEQYF. As DNA, the CDR3 is TGCGCCAGCAGCCGGGTGGGAAGCTCCTACGAGCAGTACTTC.

Details on this clone: The junction does not match germline at one end; this may be a read error. The chain carries TRBV19 and TRBJ2-1; D is possibly TRBD1 (6 bases). CDR3 length equals 15 residues. Germline CDR1 reads LNHDA; CDR2 reads SQIVND (reference sequence). CDR3 sequence reads: CASSLDRSSYNEQFF. The DNA of the CDR3 is TGTGCCAGTAGTCTAGACAGGAGCTCCTACAATGAGCAGTTCTTC.

The chain employs TRBV5-6 and TRBJ1-2; D is unresolved. The V gene's germline CDR1 is SGHDT and CDR2 YYEEEE. This CDR3 has 12 residues. Trimming stripped 0 bases from V and 7 bases from J, with 7 bases between. CDR3 in amino acids: CASSLGHGGYTF. Written as DNA, the CDR3 is TGTGCCAGCAGCTTGGGCCATGGTGGCTACACCTTC.

This clone has only a few counts. The J gene is TRBJ2-1, the V gene TRBV9; 11 positions agree with TRBD2. This CDR3 has 18 amino acids. Germline CDR1 reads SGDLS; CDR2 reads YYNGEE. V lost 4 bases and J lost 0; bases outside the gene matches: 9. The CDR3 reads CASSSGLAGLSSYNEQFF. CDR3 nucleotides: TGTGCCAGCAGCTCAGGACTAGCGGGCCTAAGCTCCTACAATGAGCAGTTCTTC.

This clone was detected only once. The chain has TRBV19 and TRBJ2-6; D not certain. V was pared by 6 bases and J by 0 bases, with 9 bases between. The CDR3 totals 15 residues. In germline, CDR1 is LNHDA, CDR2 SQIVND (reference sequence). CDR3: CASRLDASGANVLTF. The CDR3, as DNA: TGTGCCAGTAGGCTGGACGCCTCTGGGGCCAACGTCCTGACTTTC.

The rearrangement joins TRBV7-6 to TRBJ2-5; D could derive from TRBD1 or TRBD2 (6 bases each). Germline CDR1 reads SGHVS; CDR2 reads FNYEAQ. The CDR3 is 13 residues long. The V gene lost 2 bases and the J gene lost 4 bases, with 8 bases spanning the gap. The CDR3 reads CASSLWGAETQYF. The CDR3 nucleotides read TGTGCCAGCAGCTTATGGGGGGCAGAGACCCAGTACTTC.

The genes are TRBV29-1 and TRBJ1-1; no clear D. Germline CDR1 reads SQVTM; CDR2 reads ANQGSEA. The CDR3 is 14 amino acids. The germline V and J ends were trimmed by 5 bases and 1 base, with 14 bases remaining between them. Written as DNA, the CDR3 is TGCAGCGTTTTGGAGGGAACATCGAACACTGAAGCTTTCTTT. Translating it yields CSVLEGTSNTEAFF. The full variable domain, in which reference TRBV29-1 and TRBJ1-1 provide the parts outside the CDR3, is SAVISQKPSRDICQRGTSLTIQCQVDSQVTMMFWYRQQPGQSLTLIATANQGSEATYESGFVIDKFPISRPNLTFSTLTVSNMSPEDSSIYLCSVLEGTSNTEAFFGQGTRLTVV.

This clone was detected only a few times. The chain is built from TRBV19 and TRBJ2-7; D gene ambiguous. CDR3 length equals 12 residues. Germline V gene data show CDR1 as LNHDA and CDR2 as SQIVND (reference sequence). Trimming removed 6 bases at V and 6 bases at J, with 12 bases between. The CDR3 protein is CASSPNRFEQYF. CDR3 nucleotides: TGTGCCAGTAGCCCCAACCGGTTCGAGCAGTACTTC. Using reference TRBV19 and TRBJ2-7 for the parts outside the CDR3, the full variable domain is DGGITQSPKYLFRKEGQNVTLSCEQNLNHDAMYWYRQDPGQGLRLIYYSQIVNDFQKGDIAEGYSVSREKKESFPLTVTSAQKNPTAFYLCASSPNRFEQYFGPGTRLTVT.

The chain combines TRBV5-1 with TRBJ2-3; TRBD2 matches at 9 bases. Germline V CDR1 and CDR2: SGHRS, YFSETQ. The V segment lost 6 bases and the J segment 2 bases; nucleotides outside the gene matches: 10. CDR3 length: 16 residues. The CDR3 here is CASTPGASGTTDTQYF. The CDR3 bases are TGCGCCAGCACCCCCGGTGCTAGCGGGACCACAGATACGCAGTATTTT.